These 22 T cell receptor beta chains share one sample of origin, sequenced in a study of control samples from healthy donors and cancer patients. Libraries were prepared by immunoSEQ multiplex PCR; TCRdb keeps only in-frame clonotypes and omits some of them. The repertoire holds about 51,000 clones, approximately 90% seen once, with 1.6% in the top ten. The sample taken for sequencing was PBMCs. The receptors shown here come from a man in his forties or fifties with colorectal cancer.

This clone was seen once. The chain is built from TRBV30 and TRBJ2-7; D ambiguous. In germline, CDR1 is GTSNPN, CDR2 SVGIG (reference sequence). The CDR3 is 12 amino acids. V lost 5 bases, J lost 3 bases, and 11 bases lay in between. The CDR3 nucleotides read TGTGCCTGGCAGAAGCAGTACTACGAGCAGTACTTC. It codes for CAWQKQYYEQYF.

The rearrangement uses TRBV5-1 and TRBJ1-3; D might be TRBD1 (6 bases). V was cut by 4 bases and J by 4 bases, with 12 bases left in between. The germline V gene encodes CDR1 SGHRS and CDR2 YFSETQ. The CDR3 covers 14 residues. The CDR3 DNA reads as TGCGCCAGCAGCCCCGGGGGGGCAGGAAACACCATATATTTT. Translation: CASSPGGAGNTIYF.

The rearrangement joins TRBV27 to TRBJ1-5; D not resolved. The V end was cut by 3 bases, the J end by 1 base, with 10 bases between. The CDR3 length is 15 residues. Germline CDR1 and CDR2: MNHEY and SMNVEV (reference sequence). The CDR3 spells CASSFYPGSNQPQHF. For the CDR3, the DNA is TGTGCCAGCAGTTTCTACCCGGGAAGCAATCAGCCCCAGCATTTT.

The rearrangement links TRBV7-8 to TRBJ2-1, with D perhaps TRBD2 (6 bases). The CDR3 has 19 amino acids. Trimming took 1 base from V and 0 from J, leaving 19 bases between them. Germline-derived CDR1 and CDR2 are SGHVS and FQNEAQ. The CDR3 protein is CASSLVGMGGGSSYNEQFF. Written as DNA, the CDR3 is TGTGCCAGCAGCTTAGTGGGCATGGGGGGTGGGTCCTCCTACAATGAGCAGTTCTTC. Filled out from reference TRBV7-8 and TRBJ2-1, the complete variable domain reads GAGVSQSPRYKVAKRGQDVALRCDPISGHVSLFWYQQALGQGPEFLTYFQNEAQLDKSGLPSDRFFAERPEGSVSTLKIQRTQQEDSAVYLCASSLVGMGGGSSYNEQFFGPGTRLTVL.

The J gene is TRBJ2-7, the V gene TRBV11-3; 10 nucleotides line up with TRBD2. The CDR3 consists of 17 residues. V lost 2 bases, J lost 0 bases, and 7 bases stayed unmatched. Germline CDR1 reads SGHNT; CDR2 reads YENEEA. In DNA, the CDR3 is TGTGCCAGCAGCTTATCATCCCTAGCGGGGGCCTCCTACGAGCAGTACTTC. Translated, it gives CASSLSSLAGASYEQYF.

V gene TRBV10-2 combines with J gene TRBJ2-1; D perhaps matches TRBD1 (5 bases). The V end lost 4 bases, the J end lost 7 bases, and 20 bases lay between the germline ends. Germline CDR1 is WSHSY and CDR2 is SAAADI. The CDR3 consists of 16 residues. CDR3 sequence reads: CASSVIGSGKGNEQFF. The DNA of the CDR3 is TGCGCCAGCAGTGTGATCGGGTCAGGGAAGGGGAATGAGCAGTTCTTC.

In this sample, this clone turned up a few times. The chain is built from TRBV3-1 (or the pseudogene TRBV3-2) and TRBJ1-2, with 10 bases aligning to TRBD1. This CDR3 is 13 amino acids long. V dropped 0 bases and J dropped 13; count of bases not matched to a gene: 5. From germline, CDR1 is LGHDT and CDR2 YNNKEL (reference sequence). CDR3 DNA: TGTGCCAGCAGCCAAGATCCGGGACAGGGGTCCACCTTC. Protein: CASSQDPGQGSTF.

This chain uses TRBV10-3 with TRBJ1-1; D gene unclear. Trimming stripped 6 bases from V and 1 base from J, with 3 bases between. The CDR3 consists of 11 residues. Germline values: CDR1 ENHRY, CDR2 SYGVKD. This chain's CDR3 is CAIRENTEAFF. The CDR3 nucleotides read TGTGCCATCAGAGAGAACACTGAAGCTTTCTTT.

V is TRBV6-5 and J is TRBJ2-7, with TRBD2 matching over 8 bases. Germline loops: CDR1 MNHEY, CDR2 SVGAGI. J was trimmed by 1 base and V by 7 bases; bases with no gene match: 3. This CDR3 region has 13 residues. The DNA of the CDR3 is TGTGCCAGCACACTAGCGGTATCCTACGAGCAGTACTTC. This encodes CASTLAVSYEQYF.

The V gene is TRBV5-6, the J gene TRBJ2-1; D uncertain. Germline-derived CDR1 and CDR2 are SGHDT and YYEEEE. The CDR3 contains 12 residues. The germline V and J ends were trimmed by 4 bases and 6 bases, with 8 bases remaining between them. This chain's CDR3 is CASSPPSNEQFF. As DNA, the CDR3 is TGTGCCAGCAGCCCACCGTCCAATGAGCAGTTCTTC.

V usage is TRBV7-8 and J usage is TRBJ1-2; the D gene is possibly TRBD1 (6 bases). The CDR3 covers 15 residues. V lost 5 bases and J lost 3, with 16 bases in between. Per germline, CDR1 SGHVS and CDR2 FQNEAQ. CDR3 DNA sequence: TGTGCCAGCAGCCCACAGGGTGGTTCGGACTATGGCTACACCTTC. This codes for CASSPQGGSDYGYTF.

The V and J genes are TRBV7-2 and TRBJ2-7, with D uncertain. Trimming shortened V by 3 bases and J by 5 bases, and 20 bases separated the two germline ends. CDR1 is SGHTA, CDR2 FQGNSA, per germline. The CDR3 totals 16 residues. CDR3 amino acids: CASSFSAWIPIDEQYF. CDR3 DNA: TGTGCCAGCAGCTTTTCGGCTTGGATCCCTATCGACGAGCAGTACTTC. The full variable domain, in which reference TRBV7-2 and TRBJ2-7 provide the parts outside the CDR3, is GAGVSQSPSNKVTEKGKDVELRCDPISGHTALYWYRQSLGQGLEFLIYFQGNSAPDKSGLPSDRFSAERTGGSVSTLTIQRTQQEDSAVYLCASSFSAWIPIDEQYFGPGTRLTVT.

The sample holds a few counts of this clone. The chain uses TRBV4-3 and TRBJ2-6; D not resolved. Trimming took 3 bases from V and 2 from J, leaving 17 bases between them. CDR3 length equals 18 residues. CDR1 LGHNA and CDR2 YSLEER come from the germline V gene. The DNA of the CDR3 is TGCGCCAGCAGCCAGAACCCACCTAGGGTAACTGGGGCCAACGTCCTGACTTTC. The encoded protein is CASSQNPPRVTGANVLTF.

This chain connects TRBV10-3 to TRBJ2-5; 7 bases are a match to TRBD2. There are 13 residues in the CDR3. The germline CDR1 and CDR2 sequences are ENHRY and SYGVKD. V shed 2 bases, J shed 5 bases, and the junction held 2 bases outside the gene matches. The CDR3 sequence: CAISEGGEETQYF. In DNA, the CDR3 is TGTGCCATCAGTGAGGGGGGGGAGGAGACCCAGTACTTC.

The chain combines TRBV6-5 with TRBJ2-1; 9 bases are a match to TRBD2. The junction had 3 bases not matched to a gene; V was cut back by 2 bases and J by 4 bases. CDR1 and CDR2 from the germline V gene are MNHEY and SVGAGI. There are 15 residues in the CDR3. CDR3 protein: CASSYGLAGYNEQFF. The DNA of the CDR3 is TGTGCCAGCAGTTACGGGCTAGCGGGGTACAATGAGCAGTTCTTC.

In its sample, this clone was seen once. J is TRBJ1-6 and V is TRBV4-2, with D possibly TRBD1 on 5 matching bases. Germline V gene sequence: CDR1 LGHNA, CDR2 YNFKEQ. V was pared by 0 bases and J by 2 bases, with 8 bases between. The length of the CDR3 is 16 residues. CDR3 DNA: TGTGCCAGCAGCCAAGAGGGGCGAACCTATAATTCACCCCTCCACTTT. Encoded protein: CASSQEGRTYNSPLHF.

CDR3 sequence: CASSWQVNTEAFF. DNA of the CDR3: TGTGCCAGCAGCTGGCAGGTGAACACTGAAGCTTTCTTT. The chain is built from TRBV11-3 and TRBJ1-1; no reliable D call. Germline CDR1 SGHNT, CDR2 YENEEA. The V end was cut by 4 bases, the J end by 0 bases, with 6 bases between. The CDR3 consists of 13 residues.

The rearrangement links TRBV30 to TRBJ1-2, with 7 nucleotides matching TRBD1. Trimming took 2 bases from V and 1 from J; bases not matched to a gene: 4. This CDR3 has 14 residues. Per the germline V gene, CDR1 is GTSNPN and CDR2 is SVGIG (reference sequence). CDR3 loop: CAWSPGQLNYGYTF. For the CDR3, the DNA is TGTGCCTGGAGTCCGGGACAGCTTAACTATGGCTACACCTTC.

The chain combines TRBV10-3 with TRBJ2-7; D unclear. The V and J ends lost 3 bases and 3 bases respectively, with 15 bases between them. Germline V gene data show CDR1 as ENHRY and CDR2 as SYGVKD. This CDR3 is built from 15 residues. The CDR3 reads CAISETADVDYEQYF. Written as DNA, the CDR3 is TGTGCCATCAGTGAAACGGCAGACGTGGACTACGAGCAGTACTTC.

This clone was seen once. Written as DNA, the CDR3 is TGTGCCACCAGCCCGGACGGTCTTATGTCTCCCACCTTC. Amino acid sequence: CATSPDGLMSPTF. This chain uses TRBV15 with TRBJ1-2; D gene uncertain. In germline, CDR1 is LNHNV, CDR2 YYDKDF (reference sequence). Between the trimmed V and J ends, which lost 5 bases and 13 bases, there was a span of 20 bases. The CDR3 totals 13 residues.

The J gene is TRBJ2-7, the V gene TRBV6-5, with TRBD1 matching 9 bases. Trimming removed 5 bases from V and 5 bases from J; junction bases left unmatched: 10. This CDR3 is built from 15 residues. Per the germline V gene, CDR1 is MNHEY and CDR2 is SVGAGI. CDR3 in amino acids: CASSITGTGHHEQYF. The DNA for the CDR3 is TGTGCCAGCAGTATAACCGGGACAGGGCACCACGAGCAGTACTTC.

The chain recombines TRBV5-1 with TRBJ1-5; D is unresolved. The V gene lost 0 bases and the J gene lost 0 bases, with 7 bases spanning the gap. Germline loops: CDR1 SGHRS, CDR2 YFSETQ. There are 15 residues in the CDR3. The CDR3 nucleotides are TGCGCCAGCAGCTTGGCCCCGTCTAGCAATCAGCCCCAGCATTTT. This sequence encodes CASSLAPSSNQPQHF.